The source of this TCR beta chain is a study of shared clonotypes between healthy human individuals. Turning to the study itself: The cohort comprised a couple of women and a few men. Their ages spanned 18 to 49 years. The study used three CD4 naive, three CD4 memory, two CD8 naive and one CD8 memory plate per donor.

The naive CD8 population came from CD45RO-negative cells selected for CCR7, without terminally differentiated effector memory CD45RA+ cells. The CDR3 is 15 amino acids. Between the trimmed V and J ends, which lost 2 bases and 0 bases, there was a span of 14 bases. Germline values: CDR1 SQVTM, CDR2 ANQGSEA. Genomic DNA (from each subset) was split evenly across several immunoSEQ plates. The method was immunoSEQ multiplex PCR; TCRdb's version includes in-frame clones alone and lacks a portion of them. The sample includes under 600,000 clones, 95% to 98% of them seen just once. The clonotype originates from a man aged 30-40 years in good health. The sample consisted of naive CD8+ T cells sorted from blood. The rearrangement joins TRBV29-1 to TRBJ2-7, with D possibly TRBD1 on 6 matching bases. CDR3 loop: CSVELWTAASYEQYF. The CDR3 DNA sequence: TGCAGCGTTGAACTGTGGACAGCCGCCTCCTACGAGCAGTACTTC.